This TCR beta chain comes out of a study of T-cell reconstitution after alpha-beta-depleted transplantation in children. Study results and caveats: At day 60, the high TCRbeta diversity found in some patients originated from recipient T cells and thymic progenitors that had survived. Expanded graft clones, several hundred of them, were reportedly the source of alpha-beta T cells about two months after transplant. One year post-transplant, T-cell counts and diversity were largely derived from T cells produced anew.

The TCRbeta library was prepared with unique molecular identifiers. Using its own MiXCR run on the PCR reads, TCRdb lists one record per CDR3 protein. The sample contains 600,000 or so distinct CDR3 sequences, 23% of which appear only once. This clonotype was seen more than once but under ten times. Its antigen is unidentified. The CDR3 is 15 residues long. V was cut by 0 bases and J by 5 bases, with 13 bases left in between. Germline V gene lookup returns CDR1 SGHRS and CDR2 YFSETQ. This sequence was found in a boy younger than two who had a stem cell transplant for acute myeloid leukemia, so the T cells may come from the graft donor. The sample consisted of PBMCs, mostly from graft donor cells, taken 360 days after TCRalphabeta/CD19-depleted stem cell transplant. The chain links TRBV5-1 to TRBJ2-3, with TRBD2 as a possible D gene (6 bases). The CDR3 DNA reads as TGCGCCAGCAGCTTGGCCAAGGGACTTGTAGATACGCAGTATTTT. It is translated as CASSLAKGLVDTQYF.